The TCR beta chain described here comes from a study of beta chain features in type 1 diabetes (dated by TCRdb to 2016 to 2018). In the study overall: Mean age, gender distribution, total cell number and subset yield were not different between patients and healthy donors. In the study, recently diagnosed type 1 diabetes patients and matched healthy donors were compared on the TCRB repertoires of their sorted circulating CD4+ T cell subsets. A total of 107,917,701 sorted cells were examined across all samples, and a strong correlation was observed between cell number per subset and RNA yield. Regulatory and stem cell-like memory subsets were isolated from only 8 patients and roughly 8 healthy donors, whereas naive and central memory subsets came from all 30 or so donors. Study-wide conclusions, independent of this receptor: Naive, central memory and regulatory TCRB repertoires appeared more similar among patients than among healthy donors. Shorter templates might be favored by PCR, yet because patient and control samples were amplified and corrected together, any such skew would affect both groups equally. Sequencing cDNA rather than genomic DNA could over-represent highly expressing activated cells, although activation and CD3 levels did not differ between groups. A moderate but significant shortening of TCRB CDR3 length was observed in type 1 diabetes patients in all four CD4+ subsets. At VDJ recombination sites, patients with type 1 diabetes made fewer insertions and deleted more nucleotides, a pattern implying thymic rearrangement abnormalities. HLA sub-analyses involved small numbers of individuals, so any influence of HLA type on TCRB rearrangement remained unresolved.

The entire isolated RNA was reverse transcribed using the High Capacity cDNA Reverse Transcription Kit, and thus expressed TCRB transcripts were sequenced. Deep immunoSEQ sequencing was applied to naive, central memory and regulatory T cell samples, giving an average of roughly 3.5 million total reads per sample. Sorted cells were lysed in RLT buffer and RNA was extracted with DNase-treated RNeasy Micro or Mini kits, depending on cell number. Each cell subset was processed separately to prevent cross-contamination, with patient and healthy donor samples processed together. The immunoSEQ multiplex PCR was used to amplify TCRB sequences from cDNA, yielding 87-bp fragments that span the CDR3 region. The amplicons were sequenced using the Illumina HiSeq platform. As for the authors' bioinformatics: Synthetic template baselines were used to correct PCR bias computationally, reads within Hamming distance 2 were collapsed together, and singletons that could not be merged were discarded. Reads were aligned against IMGT so that V, D and J genes, CDR3 length and insertions or deletions at six rearrangement sites could be assigned. Clonotype counts were normalized to sorted cell number within each subset before computing true diversity and Gini coefficients with the tcR R package. Repertoire sharing was quantified using the overlap coefficient calculated on TCRB nucleotide sequences. Held by TCRdb, this immuneACCESS table contains in-frame sequences only and omits some clones. Under half of the omission traces to an unresolved V gene where checked; the cause of the rest is unknown. V and J calls and clone size are given by that table; D and trimming were obtained from the DNA. For this sample the table gives 20,000 to 30,000 clones, of which 55% to 70% were detected only once. The top ten hold 4% to 4.5% of the sample.

The CDR3 spans 17 residues, from the cysteine through the phenylalanine. Just CDR3 DNA is preserved here, 51 bases in frame from base 1. CDR1 SNHLY and CDR2 FYNNEI were looked up in the germline V gene. The V and J ends are trimmed by 4 bases and 0 bases, leaving 16 bases between them. From each donor, a single peripheral blood sample of 90 to 150 mL on average was drawn into heparinised tubes. A BD FACSAria II was used to sort naive, central memory, regulatory and stem cell-like memory CD4+ T cells with a panel that included CD45RO, CCR7, CD25, CD127, CD95 and CD27. Every sorted population had a purity above 98%. PBMCs were isolated immediately by Lymphoprep density gradient centrifugation and stained directly without culture. Samples were stained and sorted in pairs, with one healthy donor and one patient per experiment, so that batch effects were minimized. Of note for this clone: Its specific antigen is unknown. No base qualities exist here, and no much larger clone lies one base off it.

Sequencing was carried out using Tregs from blood. Taken with the paper, the label for cell subset or site translates to: regulatory CD4+ T cells. The rearrangement combines TRBV2 with TRBJ2-1, with a tentative D gene TRBD2 over 6 matching bases. The TCR comes from a man aged 18 to 29 with type 1 diabetes. The CDR3 here reads CASSASRGASSYNEQFF. The DNA is TGTGCCAGCAGTGCATCCCGCGGGGCTAGCTCCTACAATGAGCAGTTCTTC.